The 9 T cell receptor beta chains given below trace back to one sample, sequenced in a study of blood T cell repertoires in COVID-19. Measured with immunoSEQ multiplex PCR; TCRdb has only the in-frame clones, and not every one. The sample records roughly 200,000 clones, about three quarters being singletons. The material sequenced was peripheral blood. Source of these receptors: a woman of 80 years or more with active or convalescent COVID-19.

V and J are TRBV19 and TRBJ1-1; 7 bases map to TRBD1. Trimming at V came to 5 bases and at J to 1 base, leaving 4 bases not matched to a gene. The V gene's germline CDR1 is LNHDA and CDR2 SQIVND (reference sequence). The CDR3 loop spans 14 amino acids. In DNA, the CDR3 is TGTGCCAGTAGTTTCAGGGACAGGAACACTGAAGCTTTCTTT. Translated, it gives CASSFRDRNTEAFF.

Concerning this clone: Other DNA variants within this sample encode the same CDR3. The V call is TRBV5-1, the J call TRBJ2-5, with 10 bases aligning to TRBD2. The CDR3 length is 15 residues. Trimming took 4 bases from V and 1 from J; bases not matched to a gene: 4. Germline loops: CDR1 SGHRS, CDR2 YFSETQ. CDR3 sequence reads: CASSLLAGAQETQYF. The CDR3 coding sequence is TGCGCCAGCAGCCTCCTAGCGGGGGCCCAAGAGACCCAGTACTTC.

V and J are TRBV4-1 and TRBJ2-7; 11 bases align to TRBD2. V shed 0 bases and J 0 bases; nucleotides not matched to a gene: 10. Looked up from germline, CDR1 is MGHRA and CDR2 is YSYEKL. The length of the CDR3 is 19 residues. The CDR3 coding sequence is TGCGCCAGCAGCCAAGATCCTCTAGCGGGGGGTTTTAGCTCCTACGAGCAGTACTTC. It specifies CASSQDPLAGGFSSYEQYF.

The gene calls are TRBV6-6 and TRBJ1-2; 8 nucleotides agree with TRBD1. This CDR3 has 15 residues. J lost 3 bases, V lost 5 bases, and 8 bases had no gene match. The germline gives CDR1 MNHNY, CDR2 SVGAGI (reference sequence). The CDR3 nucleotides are TGTGCCAGCAGTACCTCCGACAGGGGATACTATGGCTACACCTTC. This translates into CASSTSDRGYYGYTF.

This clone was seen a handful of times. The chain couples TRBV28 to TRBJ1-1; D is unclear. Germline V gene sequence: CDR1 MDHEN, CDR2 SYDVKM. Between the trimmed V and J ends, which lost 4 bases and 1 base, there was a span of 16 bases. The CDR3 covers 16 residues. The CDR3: CASSSRDGRGNTEAFF. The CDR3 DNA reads TGTGCCAGCAGTTCGCGGGATGGTCGAGGGAACACTGAAGCTTTCTTT.

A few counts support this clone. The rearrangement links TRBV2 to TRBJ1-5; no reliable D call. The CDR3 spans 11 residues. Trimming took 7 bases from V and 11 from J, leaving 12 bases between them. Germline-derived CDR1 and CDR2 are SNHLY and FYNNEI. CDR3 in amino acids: CASTARGSQHF. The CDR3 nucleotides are TGTGCCAGCACGGCCCGCGGGTCCCAGCATTTT.

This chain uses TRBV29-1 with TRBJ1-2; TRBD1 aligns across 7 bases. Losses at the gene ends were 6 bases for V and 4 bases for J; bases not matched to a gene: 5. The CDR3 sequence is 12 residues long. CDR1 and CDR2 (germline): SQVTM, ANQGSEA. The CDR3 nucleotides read TGCAGCGTCAGACAGGGATCCTATGGCTACACCTTC. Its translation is CSVRQGSYGYTF.

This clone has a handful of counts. The DNA for the CDR3 is TGTGCCAGCAGCTTATCGTCTAGCGGGGGGCCGCAAGAGACCCAGTACTTC. The encoded protein is CASSLSSSGGPQETQYF. The chain combines TRBV11-2 with TRBJ2-5, with 11 bases lining up with TRBD2. V trimming: 2 bases; J trimming: 2 bases; junction bases outside the gene matches: 7. This CDR3 region has 17 residues. Per germline, CDR1 SGHAT and CDR2 FQNNGV.

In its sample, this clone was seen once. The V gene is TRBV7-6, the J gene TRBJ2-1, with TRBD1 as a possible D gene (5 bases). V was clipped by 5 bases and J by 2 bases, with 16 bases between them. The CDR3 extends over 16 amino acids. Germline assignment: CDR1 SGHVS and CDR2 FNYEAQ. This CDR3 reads CASSLLGVLTYNEQFF. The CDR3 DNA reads TGTGCCAGCAGCCTCTTAGGGGTTTTGACCTACAATGAGCAGTTCTTC.